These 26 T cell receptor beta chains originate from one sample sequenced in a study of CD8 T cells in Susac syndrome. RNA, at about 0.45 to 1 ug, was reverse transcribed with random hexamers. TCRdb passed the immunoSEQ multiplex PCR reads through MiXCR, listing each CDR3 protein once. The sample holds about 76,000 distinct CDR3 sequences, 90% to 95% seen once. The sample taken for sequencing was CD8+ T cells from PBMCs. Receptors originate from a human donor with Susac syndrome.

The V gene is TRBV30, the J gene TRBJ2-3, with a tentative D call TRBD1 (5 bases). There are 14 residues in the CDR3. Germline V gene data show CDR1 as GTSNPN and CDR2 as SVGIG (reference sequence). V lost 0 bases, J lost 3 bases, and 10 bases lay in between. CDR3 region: CAWSVPDNTDTQYF. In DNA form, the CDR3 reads TGTGCCTGGAGTGTCCCGGACAATACAGATACGCAGTATTTT.

CDR3 in DNA: TGTGCCAGCAGTTTAAGGGAAGGGGTTACTGAAGCTTTCTTT. Its translation is CASSLREGVTEAFF. The gene calls are TRBV27 and TRBJ1-1; the D gene is possibly TRBD1 (5 bases). The germline V gene has CDR1 MNHEY and CDR2 SMNVEV (reference sequence). Trimming shortened V by 2 bases and J by 5 bases, and 12 bases separated the two germline ends. This CDR3 has 14 residues.

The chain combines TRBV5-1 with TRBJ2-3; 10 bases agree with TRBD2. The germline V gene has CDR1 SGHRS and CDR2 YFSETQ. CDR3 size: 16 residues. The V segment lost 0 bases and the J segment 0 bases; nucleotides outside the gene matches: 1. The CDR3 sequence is CASSLELAGSTDTQYF. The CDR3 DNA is TGCGCCAGCAGCTTGGAACTAGCGGGGAGCACAGATACGCAGTATTTT. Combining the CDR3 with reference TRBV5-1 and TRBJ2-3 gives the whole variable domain KAGVTQTPRYLIKTRGQQVTLSCSPISGHRSVSWYQQTPGQGLQFLFEYFSETQRNKGNFPGRFSGRQFSNSRSEMNVSTLELGDSALYLCASSLELAGSTDTQYFGPGTRLTVL.

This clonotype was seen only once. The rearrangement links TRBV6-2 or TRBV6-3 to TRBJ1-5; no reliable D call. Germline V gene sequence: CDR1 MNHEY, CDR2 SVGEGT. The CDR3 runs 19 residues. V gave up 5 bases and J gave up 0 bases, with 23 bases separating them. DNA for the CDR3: TGTGCCAGCAGTACAAGGACGGACTCCTACGAATATAGCAATCAGCCCCAGCATTTT. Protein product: CASSTRTDSYEYSNQPQHF.

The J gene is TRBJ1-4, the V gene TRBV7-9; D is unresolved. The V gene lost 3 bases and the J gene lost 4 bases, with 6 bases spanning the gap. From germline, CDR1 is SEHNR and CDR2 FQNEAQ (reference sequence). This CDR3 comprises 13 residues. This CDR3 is CASSFRSNEKLFF. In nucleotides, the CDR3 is TGTGCCAGCAGCTTCAGGAGTAATGAAAAACTGTTTTTT. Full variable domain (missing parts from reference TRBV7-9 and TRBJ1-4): DTGVSQNPRHKITKRGQNVTFRCDPISEHNRLYWYRQTLGQGPEFLTYFQNEAQLEKSRLLSDRFSAERPKGSFSTLEIQRTEQGDSAMYLCASSFRSNEKLFFGSGTQLSVL.

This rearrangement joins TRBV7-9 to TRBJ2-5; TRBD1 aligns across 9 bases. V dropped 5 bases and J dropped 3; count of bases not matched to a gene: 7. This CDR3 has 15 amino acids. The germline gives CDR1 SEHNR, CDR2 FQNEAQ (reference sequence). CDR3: CASSPLGQGKETQYF. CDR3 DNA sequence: TGTGCCAGCAGCCCCCTCGGACAGGGGAAAGAGACCCAGTACTTC.

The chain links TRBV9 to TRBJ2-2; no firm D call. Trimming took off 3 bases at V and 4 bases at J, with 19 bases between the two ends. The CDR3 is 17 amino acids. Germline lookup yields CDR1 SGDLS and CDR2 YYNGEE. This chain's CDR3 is CASSAPLRTSVTGELFF. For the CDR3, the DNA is TGTGCCAGCAGCGCACCATTGCGGACCTCAGTCACCGGGGAGCTGTTTTTT.

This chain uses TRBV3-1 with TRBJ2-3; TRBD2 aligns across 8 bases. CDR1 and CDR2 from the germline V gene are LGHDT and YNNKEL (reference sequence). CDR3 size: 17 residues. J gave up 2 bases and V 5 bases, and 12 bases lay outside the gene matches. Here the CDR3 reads CASSSNLGLGLTDTQYF. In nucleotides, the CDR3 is TGTGCCAGCAGCTCTAACCTGGGACTAGGACTCACAGATACGCAGTATTTT.

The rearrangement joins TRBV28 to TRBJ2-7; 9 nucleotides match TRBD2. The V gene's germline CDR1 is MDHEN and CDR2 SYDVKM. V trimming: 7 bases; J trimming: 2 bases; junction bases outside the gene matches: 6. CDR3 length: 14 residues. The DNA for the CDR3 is TGTGCCAGCATGTTAGCGGGAGCCCCCTACGAGCAGTACTTC. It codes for CASMLAGAPYEQYF.

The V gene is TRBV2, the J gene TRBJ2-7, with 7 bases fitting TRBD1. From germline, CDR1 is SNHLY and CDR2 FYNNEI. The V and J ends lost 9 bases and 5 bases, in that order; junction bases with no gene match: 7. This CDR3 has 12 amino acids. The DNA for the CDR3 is TGTGCCAGTACCGACAGGGTCGACGAGCAGTACTTC. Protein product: CASTDRVDEQYF.

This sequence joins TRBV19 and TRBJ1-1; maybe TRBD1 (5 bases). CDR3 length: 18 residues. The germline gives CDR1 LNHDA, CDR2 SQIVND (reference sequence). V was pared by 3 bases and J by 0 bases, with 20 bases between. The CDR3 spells CASSIRTGTVLLNTEAFF. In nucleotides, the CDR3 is TGTGCCAGTAGTATTAGAACCGGGACTGTCCTCTTGAACACTGAAGCTTTCTTT.

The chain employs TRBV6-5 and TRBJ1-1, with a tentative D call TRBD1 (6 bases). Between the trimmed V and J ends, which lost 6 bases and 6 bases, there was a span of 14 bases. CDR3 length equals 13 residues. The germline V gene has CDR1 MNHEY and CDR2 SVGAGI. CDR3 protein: CASRTGGRAEAFF. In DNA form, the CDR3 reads TGTGCCAGCAGGACGGGGGGCCGCGCTGAAGCTTTCTTT.

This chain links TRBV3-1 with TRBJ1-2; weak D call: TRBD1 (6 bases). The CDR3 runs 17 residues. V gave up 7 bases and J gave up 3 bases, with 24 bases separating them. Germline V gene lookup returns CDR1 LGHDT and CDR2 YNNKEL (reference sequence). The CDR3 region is CASTTNGGAGLDYGYTF. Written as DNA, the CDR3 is TGTGCCAGCACTACAAACGGGGGGGCAGGTCTTGACTATGGCTACACCTTC. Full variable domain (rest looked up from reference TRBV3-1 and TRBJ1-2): DTAVSQTPKYLVTQMGNDKSIKCEQNLGHDTMYWYKQDSKKFLKIMFSYNNKELIINETVPNRFSPKSPDKAHLNLHINSLELGDSAVYFCASTTNGGAGLDYGYTFGSGTRLTVV.

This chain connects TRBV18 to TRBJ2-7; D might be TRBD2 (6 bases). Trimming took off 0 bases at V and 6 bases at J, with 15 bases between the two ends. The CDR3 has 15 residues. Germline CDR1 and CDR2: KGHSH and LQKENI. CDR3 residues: CASSPPLGGAVEQYF. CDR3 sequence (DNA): TGTGCCAGCTCACCACCGCTGGGAGGAGCGGTCGAGCAGTACTTC.

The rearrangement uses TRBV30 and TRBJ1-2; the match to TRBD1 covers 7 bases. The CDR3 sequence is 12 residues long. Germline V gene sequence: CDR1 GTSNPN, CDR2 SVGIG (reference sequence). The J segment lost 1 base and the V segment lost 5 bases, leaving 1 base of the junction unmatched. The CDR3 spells CAWDRVNYGYTF. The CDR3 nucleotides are TGTGCCTGGGACAGGGTTAACTATGGCTACACCTTC.

CDR3 sequence (DNA): TGCAGCGTTACAGGGAGCTCCTACAATGAGCAGTTCTTC. The encoded protein is CSVTGSSYNEQFF. The gene calls are TRBV29-1 and TRBJ2-1; D is perhaps TRBD1 (6 bases). V was clipped by 5 bases and J by 0 bases, with 8 bases between them. This CDR3 has 13 residues. Germline values: CDR1 SQVTM, CDR2 ANQGSEA.

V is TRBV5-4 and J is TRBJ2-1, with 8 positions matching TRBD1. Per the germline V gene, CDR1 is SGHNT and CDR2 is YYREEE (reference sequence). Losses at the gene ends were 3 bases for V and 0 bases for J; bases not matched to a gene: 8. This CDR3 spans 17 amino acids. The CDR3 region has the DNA TGTGCCAGCAGCTCACCGACAGGGGCTAACTCCTACAATGAGCAGTTCTTC. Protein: CASSSPTGANSYNEQFF.

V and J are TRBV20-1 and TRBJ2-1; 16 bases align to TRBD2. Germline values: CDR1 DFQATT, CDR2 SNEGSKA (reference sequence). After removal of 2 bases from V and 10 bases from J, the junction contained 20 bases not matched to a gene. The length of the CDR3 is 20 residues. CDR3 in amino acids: CSARLPGTSGRASFWAEQFF. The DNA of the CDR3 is TGCAGTGCTAGACTACCCGGGACTAGCGGGAGGGCCTCGTTTTGGGCCGAGCAGTTCTTC.

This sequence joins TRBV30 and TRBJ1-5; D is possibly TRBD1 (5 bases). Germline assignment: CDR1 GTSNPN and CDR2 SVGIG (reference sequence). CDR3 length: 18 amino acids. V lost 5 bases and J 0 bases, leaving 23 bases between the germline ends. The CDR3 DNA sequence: TGTGCCTGGGCTTATAGACAGAGCGATGTTTATAGCAATCAGCCCCAGCATTTT. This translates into CAWAYRQSDVYSNQPQHF.

The CDR3 region has the DNA TGCAGCGAAGGACAGGGAGCCAATGAGCAGTTCTTC. This encodes CSEGQGANEQFF. The rearrangement links TRBV29-1 to TRBJ2-1; 8 bases map to TRBD1. Germline values: CDR1 SQVTM, CDR2 ANQGSEA. The CDR3 has 12 amino acids. V shed 7 bases, J shed 6 bases, and the junction held 5 bases outside the gene matches.

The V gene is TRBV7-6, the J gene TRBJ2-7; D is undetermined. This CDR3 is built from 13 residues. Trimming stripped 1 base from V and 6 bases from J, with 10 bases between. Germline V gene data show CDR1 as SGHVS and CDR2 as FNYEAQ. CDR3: CASSLGVVGEQYF. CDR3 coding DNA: TGTGCCAGCAGCTTAGGAGTTGTCGGCGAGCAGTACTTC.

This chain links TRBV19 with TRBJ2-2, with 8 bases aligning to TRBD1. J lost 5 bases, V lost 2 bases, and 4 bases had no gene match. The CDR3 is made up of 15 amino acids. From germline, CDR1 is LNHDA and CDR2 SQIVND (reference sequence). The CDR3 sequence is CASSIWTGSTGELFF. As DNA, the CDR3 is TGTGCCAGTAGTATATGGACAGGGTCGACCGGGGAGCTGTTTTTT.

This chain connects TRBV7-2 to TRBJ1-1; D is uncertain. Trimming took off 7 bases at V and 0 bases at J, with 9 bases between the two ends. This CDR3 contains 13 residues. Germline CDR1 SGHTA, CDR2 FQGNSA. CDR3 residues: CASTSDVNTEAFF. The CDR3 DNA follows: TGTGCCAGCACGTCTGACGTGAACACTGAAGCTTTCTTT.

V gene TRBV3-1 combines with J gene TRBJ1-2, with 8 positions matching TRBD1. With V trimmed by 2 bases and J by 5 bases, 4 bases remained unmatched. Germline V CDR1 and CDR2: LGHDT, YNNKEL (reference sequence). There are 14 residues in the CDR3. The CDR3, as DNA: TGTGCCAGCAGCCAACTACAGGGGGAGTATGGCTACACCTTC. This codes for CASSQLQGEYGYTF. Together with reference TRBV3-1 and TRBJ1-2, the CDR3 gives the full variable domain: DTAVSQTPKYLVTQMGNDKSIKCEQNLGHDTMYWYKQDSKKFLKIMFSYNNKELIINETVPNRFSPKSPDKAHLNLHINSLELGDSAVYFCASSQLQGEYGYTFGSGTRLTVV.

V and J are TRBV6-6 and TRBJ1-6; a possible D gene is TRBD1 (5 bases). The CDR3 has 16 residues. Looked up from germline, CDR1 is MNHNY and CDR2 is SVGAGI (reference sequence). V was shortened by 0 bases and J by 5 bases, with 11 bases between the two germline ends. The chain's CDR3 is CASSYSNRGDNSPLHF. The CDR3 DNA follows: TGTGCCAGCAGTTACTCGAATAGAGGGGATAATTCACCCCTCCACTTT.

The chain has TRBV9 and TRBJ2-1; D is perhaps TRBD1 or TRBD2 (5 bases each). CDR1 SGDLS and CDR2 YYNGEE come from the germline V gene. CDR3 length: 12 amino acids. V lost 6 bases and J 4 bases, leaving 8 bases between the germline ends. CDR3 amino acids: CASNGGYNEQFF. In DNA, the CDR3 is TGTGCCAGCAATGGGGGATACAATGAGCAGTTCTTC. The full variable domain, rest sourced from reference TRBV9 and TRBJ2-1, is DSGVTQTPKHLITATGQRVTLRCSPRSGDLSVYWYQQSLDQGLQFLIQYYNGEERAKGNILERFSAQQFPDLHSELNLSSLELGDSALYFCASNGGYNEQFFGPGTRLTVL.